Included here is one T cell receptor (beta chain) sequence, with context. The data are from a study of T-cell memory formation after mild COVID-19. TCRdb ran MiXCR on the 5' RACE reads and lists one entry per CDR3 protein. The repertoire holds about 470,000 distinct CDR3 sequences, with around a quarter as singletons. CDR3 size: 17 residues. V was trimmed by 6 bases and J by 1 base, leaving 21 bases between them. The V gene's germline CDR1 is SEHNR and CDR2 FQNEAQ (reference sequence). The clonotype comes from an adult woman who had mild COVID-19 (a few samples of this study predate the infection). Cell type and time point are not known. The sequenced material came from PBMCs or a T cell subset sorted from them (not recorded which). The chain couples TRBV7-9 to TRBJ1-1; TRBD1 might be the D (6 bases). Here the CDR3 DNA reads TGTGCCAGCAGAAAGAGCTGGGTGGGGGCCCAGAACACTGAAGCTTTCTTT. Protein: CASRKSWVGAQNTEAFF.